The sequence of this T cell receptor beta chain was determined in a study of molecular identifiers for immune sequencing clone quantification. About the study: Replicate runs used RNA from roughly 21,000 or 96,000 naive CD8 cells, which was split five ways into aliquots, and four of those aliquots were then sequenced. Study-level points and caveats: Clones exceeding 20 RNA copies carried over 98% of effector molecules but under 1% of naive-cell molecules.

Sorting captured naive CD8 T cells as CD8+CD4-CCR7+CD45RA+. This clonotype was detected many times. Its antigen is as yet unknown. TCRdb independently ran MiXCR on the PCR reads; one entry per CDR3 protein. The data show about 10,000 distinct CDR3 sequences, 15% to 20% seen once. The germline V and J ends were trimmed by 5 bases and 4 bases, with 15 bases remaining between them. This CDR3 is 16 amino acids long. The gene calls are TRBV12-3 or TRBV12-4 and TRBJ1-6; D ambiguous. The specimen was naive CD8+ T cells from blood, with Jurkat cell RNA spiked in. Indicated subset: FACS-sorted CD8+CD4-CCR7+CD45RA+ naive T cells. This clonotype was sampled from a human donor in good health. Some libraries in this study had Jurkat cell RNA spiked in. In DNA, the CDR3 is TGTGCCAGCAGTCTCGGGGTGGGCAGATATAATTCACCCCTCCACTTT. This sequence encodes CASSLGVGRYNSPLHF.